The entry that follows covers one T cell receptor (beta chain) sequence. Its antigen is unidentified. This specimen belongs to a study of STAT3 mutations in large granular lymphocyte leukemia. About the research overall: More than half of T-LGLL patients received immunosuppressive therapy.

Study-wide points: Every T-cell large granular lymphocyte leukemia patient had at least one immunodominant TCR beta clonotype.

Clones were read by immunoSEQ multiplex PCR, and TCRdb kept only the in-frame ones, dropping some. This table has fewer than 10,000 clones, 85% to 90% appearing once. Per germline, CDR1 LNHNV and CDR2 YYDKDF (reference sequence). This CDR3 region has 14 residues. Losses at the gene ends were 3 bases for V and 8 bases for J; bases not matched to a gene: 6. This receptor was obtained from an elderly man with T-cell large granular lymphocyte leukemia. Some clones in this sample may be carry-over from other donors' samples. Sequencing used peripheral blood mononuclear cells. The chain joins TRBV15 to TRBJ2-1, with TRBD1 matching over 8 bases. Here the CDR3 DNA reads TGTGCCACCAGCAGGCGGGACAGGTTTCATGAGCAGTTCTTC. The encoded protein is CATSRRDRFHEQFF.